The 28 T cell receptor beta chains below all came from one sample that was sequenced in a study of cytomegalovirus exposure and HLA in healthy donors. The primer mix had 60 Vbeta and 13 Jbeta primers. The method was immunoSEQ multiplex PCR; TCRdb's version includes in-frame clones alone and lacks a portion of them. Of about 87,000 clones in the sample, around 70% are singletons; the top ten hold around 22%. Specimen: PBMCs. The receptors derive from a man between 25 and 39 years old in good health and CMV-seropositive.

The chain recombines TRBV28 with TRBJ2-1; TRBD2 agrees at 9 bases. Per germline, CDR1 MDHEN and CDR2 SYDVKM. CDR3 length equals 13 residues. V shed 6 bases, J shed 16 bases, and the junction held 13 bases outside the gene matches. The chain's CDR3 is CASRPTSGLAEFF. CDR3 DNA sequence: TGTGCCAGCAGACCGACTAGCGGTCTCGCGGAATTCTTC. The complete variable domain, with remaining parts taken from reference TRBV28 and TRBJ2-1, reads DVKVTQSSRYLVKRTGEKVFLECVQDMDHENMFWYRQDPGLGLRLIYFSYDVKMKEKGDIPEGYSVSREKKERFSLILESASTNQTSMYLCASRPTSGLAEFFGPGTRLTVL.

This clone was seen just once. The rearrangement joins TRBV9 to TRBJ2-5; 7 nucleotides align to TRBD2. The CDR3 is 14 residues long. The V segment lost 3 bases and the J segment 2 bases; nucleotides outside the gene matches: 4. CDR1 and CDR2 (germline): SGDLS, YYNGEE. CDR3 DNA sequence: TGTGCCAGCAGCGCTCAGGGAGGGCAAGAGACCCAGTACTTC. Translating it yields CASSAQGGQETQYF.

This clone was picked up a small number of times. The chain carries TRBV10-3 and TRBJ1-5, with a tentative D call TRBD1 (5 bases). The germline gives CDR1 ENHRY, CDR2 SYGVKD. V lost 11 bases, J lost 3 bases, and 11 bases lay in between. This CDR3 has 12 residues. The CDR3, as DNA: TGTGCCTCCGGAGGGGCCAATCAGCCCCAGCATTTT. Translation gives CASGGANQPQHF.

The J gene is TRBJ1-1, the V gene TRBV6-5, with 8 bases that match TRBD1. With 9 bases clipped from V and 0 bases from J, the junction kept 9 bases outside the gene matches. CDR3 length: 15 amino acids. CDR1 is MNHEY and CDR2 is SVGAGI in the germline V gene. The CDR3 reads CASNPWTGMNTEAFF. The CDR3 DNA sequence: TGTGCCAGTAATCCCTGGACAGGGATGAACACTGAAGCTTTCTTT.

This sequence joins TRBV7-8 and TRBJ2-1; 11 nucleotides align to TRBD1. V lost 7 bases, J lost 7 bases, and 15 bases stayed unmatched. Germline V gene sequence: CDR1 SGHVS, CDR2 FQNEAQ. This CDR3 is 17 amino acids long. The CDR3 DNA follows: TGTGCCAGCACCCGGGGGGGGAGGGGACAGGGGGGTAATGAGCAGTTCTTC. Its translation is CASTRGGRGQGGNEQFF.

A few counts support this clone. The chain employs TRBV14 and TRBJ1-1, with 7 bases fitting TRBD1. CDR3 size: 17 residues. Germline lookup yields CDR1 SGHDN and CDR2 FVKESK. Trimming at V came to 6 bases and at J to 1 base, leaving 14 bases not matched to a gene. The CDR3 loop is CASSLIGPGQQNTEAFF. CDR3 DNA: TGTGCCAGCAGTCTCATTGGCCCGGGACAGCAGAACACTGAAGCTTTCTTT. Variable domain in full (rest from reference TRBV14 and TRBJ1-1): EAGVTQFPSHSVIEKGQTVTLRCDPISGHDNLYWYRRVMGKEIKFLLHFVKESKQDESGMPNNRFLAERTGGTYSTLKVQPAELEDSGVYFCASSLIGPGQQNTEAFFGQGTRLTVV.

This clone was found a few times. CDR3 in DNA: TGTGCCAGCAGCCGTGACTATGGCTACACCTTC. Amino acids: CASSRDYGYTF. The chain has TRBV2 and TRBJ1-2; no reliable D call. The germline V gene has CDR1 SNHLY and CDR2 FYNNEI. Trimming removed 6 bases from V and 3 bases from J, with 5 bases in between. This CDR3 region has 11 residues.

The rearrangement uses TRBV19 and TRBJ2-1, with a tentative D call TRBD2 (5 bases). The CDR3 runs 17 residues. Germline CDR1 reads LNHDA; CDR2 reads SQIVND (reference sequence). Between the trimmed V and J ends, which lost 6 bases and 0 bases, there was a span of 18 bases. The CDR3 DNA follows: TGTGCCAGTAGCCGGAATGCCTTTGAGGGCTCCTACAATGAGCAGTTCTTC. Its protein is CASSRNAFEGSYNEQFF.

This sequence joins TRBV10-3 and TRBJ2-3; no definite D call. Trimming took 0 bases from V and 6 from J, leaving 19 bases between them. The germline V gene has CDR1 ENHRY and CDR2 SYGVKD. This CDR3 is 17 amino acids long. The CDR3, as DNA: TGTGCCATCAGTGAGTCGTCTCTAATGGGCCCCCGGGATACGCAGTATTTT. It encodes CAISESSLMGPRDTQYF.

This rearrangement joins TRBV2 to TRBJ1-1; no clear D. The CDR3 runs 14 residues. The V and J ends lost 1 base and 2 bases respectively, with 8 bases between them. CDR1 and CDR2 (germline): SNHLY, FYNNEI. CDR3 amino acids: CASSEGRVNTEAFF. In DNA form, the CDR3 reads TGTGCCAGCAGTGAAGGGAGGGTTAACACTGAAGCTTTCTTT. The variable domain in full, completed from reference TRBV2 and TRBJ1-1, reads EPEVTQTPSHQVTQMGQEVILRCVPISNHLYFYWYRQILGQKVEFLVSFYNNEISEKSEIFDDQFSVERPDGSNFTLKIRSTKLEDSAMYFCASSEGRVNTEAFFGQGTRLTVV.

This chain links TRBV28 with TRBJ2-1; D perhaps matches TRBD2 (6 bases). CDR3 size: 16 residues. The germline V gene has CDR1 MDHEN and CDR2 SYDVKM. V was cut by 1 base and J by 0 bases, with 10 bases left in between. The CDR3 protein is CASSLSVGSSYNEQFF. The CDR3, as DNA: TGTGCCAGCAGTTTATCGGTCGGGAGCTCCTACAATGAGCAGTTCTTC.

The J gene is TRBJ2-5, the V gene TRBV13; D gene unclear. Germline V gene lookup returns CDR1 PRHDT and CDR2 FYEKMQ (reference sequence). The V and J ends lost 4 bases and 5 bases respectively, with 5 bases between them. The CDR3 contains 11 residues. For the CDR3, the DNA is TGTGCCAGCAGCTCTGAGGAGACCCAGTACTTC. It encodes CASSSEETQYF.

The genes are TRBV7-9 and TRBJ1-3; 7 bases fit TRBD1. The germline CDR1 and CDR2 sequences are SEHNR and FQNEAQ (reference sequence). This CDR3 has 16 residues. J lost 0 bases, V lost 4 bases, and 6 bases had no gene match. CDR3 nucleotide sequence: TGTGCCAGCAGCTACCTAGGACAGGTCTCTGGAAACACCATATATTTT. Its protein product is CASSYLGQVSGNTIYF.

This chain connects TRBV7-8 to TRBJ1-4; 9 positions match TRBD1. The V gene end was trimmed by 2 bases and the J gene end by 5 bases; junction bases not matched to a gene: 3. This CDR3 has 15 residues. CDR1 is SGHVS and CDR2 is FQNEAQ in the germline V gene. CDR3 residues: CASSLTDRGNEKLFF. The DNA for the CDR3 is TGTGCCAGCAGCTTAACGGACAGGGGAAATGAAAAACTGTTTTTT. The complete variable domain, with remaining parts taken from reference TRBV7-8 and TRBJ1-4, reads GAGVSQSPRYKVAKRGQDVALRCDPISGHVSLFWYQQALGQGPEFLTYFQNEAQLDKSGLPSDRFFAERPEGSVSTLKIQRTQQEDSAVYLCASSLTDRGNEKLFFGSGTQLSVL.

The CDR3 region is CASSLETGNTEAFF. In nucleotides, the CDR3 is TGTGCCAGCAGCTTAGAAACTGGGAACACTGAAGCTTTCTTT. The chain combines TRBV11-2 with TRBJ1-1; D gene uncertain. Trimming removed 0 bases from V and 1 base from J, with 6 bases in between. The germline V gene has CDR1 SGHAT and CDR2 FQNNGV. The CDR3 totals 14 residues.

This clone was observed a handful of times. The CDR3 nucleotides read TGTGCCAGCAGCCTTAAGGAGGTCCCTGAAGCTTTCTTT. It yields the protein CASSLKEVPEAFF. The rearrangement joins TRBV7-9 to TRBJ1-1; D gene unclear. The germline gives CDR1 SEHNR, CDR2 FQNEAQ (reference sequence). This CDR3 contains 13 residues. V lost 5 bases, J lost 6 bases, and 13 bases lay in between.

This chain connects TRBV9 to TRBJ1-2; TRBD1 aligns across 7 bases. Germline CDR1 reads SGDLS; CDR2 reads YYNGEE. Trimming removed 0 bases from V and 4 bases from J; junction bases left unmatched: 6. There are 15 residues in the CDR3. The CDR3 DNA sequence: TGTGCCAGCAGCGTAGCCCCCGGGACAGTCTATGGCTACACCTTC. As protein: CASSVAPGTVYGYTF. Full variable domain (rest looked up from reference TRBV9 and TRBJ1-2): DSGVTQTPKHLITATGQRVTLRCSPRSGDLSVYWYQQSLDQGLQFLIQYYNGEERAKGNILERFSAQQFPDLHSELNLSSLELGDSALYFCASSVAPGTVYGYTFGSGTRLTVV.

V gene TRBV10-3 combines with J gene TRBJ1-5, with 11 nucleotides matching TRBD1. CDR3 size: 16 residues. Germline V lookup: CDR1 ENHRY, CDR2 SYGVKD. The J segment lost 1 base and the V segment lost 10 bases, leaving 9 bases of the junction unmatched. CDR3 in DNA: TGTGCCACCCTGGGGGGACAGGGGGGAAGCAATCAGCCCCAGCATTTT. Its translation: CATLGGQGGSNQPQHF.

This clone was counted once. The J gene is TRBJ1-1, the V gene TRBV2; D uncertain. Germline lookup yields CDR1 SNHLY and CDR2 FYNNEI. V was pared by 3 bases and J by 0 bases, with 8 bases between. The CDR3 length is 14 residues. CDR3 loop: CASSEYNMNTEAFF. The DNA of the CDR3 is TGTGCCAGCAGTGAGTATAACATGAACACTGAAGCTTTCTTT.

Worth noting for this clone: One end of the junction does not line up with germline, which may come from a read error. The CDR3 region is CASREGQGTNTEAFF. CDR3 nucleotides: TGTGCCAGCAGGGAAGGACAGGGAACGAACACTGAAGCTTTCTTT. The chain couples TRBV6-1 to TRBJ1-1; 8 nucleotides align to TRBD1. Germline assignment: CDR1 MNHNS and CDR2 SASEGT. CDR3 length: 15 amino acids.

The V call is TRBV4-1, the J call TRBJ2-1; possibly TRBD2 for D (5 bases). The CDR3 consists of 17 residues. With 1 base removed from V and 1 base from J, the gap between germline ends came to 14 bases. Germline CDR1 is MGHRA and CDR2 is YSYEKL. The CDR3 region has the DNA TGCGCCAGCAGCCAAGTCGATCTAGGACTTTCCTACAATGAGCAGTTCTTC. Translating gives CASSQVDLGLSYNEQFF.

The chain combines TRBV29-1 with TRBJ1-1; TRBD1 agrees at 10 bases. CDR3 length: 15 residues. V lost 6 bases to trimming and J lost 7 bases; unmatched junction nucleotides: 14. The germline CDR1 and CDR2 sequences are SQVTM and ANQGSEA. CDR3 DNA: TGCAGCGTCGTCTGGGACAGGGGAGGTTTTGGTGAAGCTTTCTTT. Amino acid sequence: CSVVWDRGGFGEAFF.

In this sample, this clone turned up once. The rearrangement joins TRBV5-1 to TRBJ2-5, with TRBD2 matching over 9 bases. V shed 2 bases and J 5 bases; nucleotides not matched to a gene: 4. Looked up from germline, CDR1 is SGHRS and CDR2 is YFSETQ. This CDR3 contains 14 residues. As DNA, the CDR3 is TGCGCCAGCAGCTTAGGGACTAGCCGGGAGACCCAGTACTTC. As protein: CASSLGTSRETQYF.

The V gene is TRBV7-8, the J gene TRBJ2-7; D may be TRBD2 (6 bases). V was pared by 5 bases and J by 0 bases, with 14 bases between. Germline-derived CDR1 and CDR2 are SGHVS and FQNEAQ. CDR3 length: 15 amino acids. DNA for the CDR3: TGTGCCAGCAGCCCGCGACGGGAGAGCTCCTACGAGCAGTACTTC. It specifies CASSPRRESSYEQYF.

This clone has just a few counts. The chain joins TRBV5-4 to TRBJ1-4, with a possible D match to TRBD1 (5 bases). V was pared by 0 bases and J by 8 bases, with 8 bases between. The CDR3 runs 13 residues. CDR1 SGHNT and CDR2 YYREEE come from the germline V gene (reference sequence). CDR3 DNA sequence: TGTGCCAGCAGCTTGGAGGGGCGGGAAAAACTGTTTTTT. Protein product: CASSLEGREKLFF.

Comments on this clone: The same CDR3 arises from other DNA sequences in this sample as well. The CDR3 is CASSLGQNYGYTF. The CDR3 DNA is TGTGCCAGCAGTTTAGGACAGAACTATGGCTACACCTTC. The rearrangement uses TRBV28 and TRBJ1-2, with a weak D call TRBD1 (6 bases). The CDR3 is made up of 13 amino acids. CDR1 and CDR2 (germline): MDHEN, SYDVKM. The V gene lost 2 bases and the J gene lost 2 bases, with 6 bases spanning the gap.

This chain joins TRBV6-5 and TRBJ1-5; D unresolved. Germline CDR1 is MNHEY and CDR2 is SVGAGI. V dropped 5 bases and J dropped 4 bases, with 12 bases sitting between them. This CDR3 contains 14 residues. The CDR3 DNA sequence: TGTGCCAGCAGTGCCTCGGGGTGGAATCAGCCCCAGCATTTT. Translated: CASSASGWNQPQHF.

The genes are TRBV28 and TRBJ1-1, with D perhaps TRBD1 (6 bases). The germline V and J ends were trimmed by 5 bases and 1 base, with 14 bases remaining between them. The CDR3 totals 15 residues. Germline V gives CDR1 MDHEN, CDR2 SYDVKM. The CDR3 DNA is TGTGCCAGCAGTGTGATCGGACAGTCGAACACTGAAGCTTTCTTT. Translating it yields CASSVIGQSNTEAFF.